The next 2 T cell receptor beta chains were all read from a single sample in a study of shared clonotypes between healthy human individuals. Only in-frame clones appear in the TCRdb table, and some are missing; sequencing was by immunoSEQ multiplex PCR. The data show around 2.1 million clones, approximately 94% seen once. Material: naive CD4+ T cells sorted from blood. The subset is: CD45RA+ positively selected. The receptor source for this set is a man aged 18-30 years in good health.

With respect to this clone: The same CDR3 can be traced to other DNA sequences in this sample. The CDR3 coding sequence is TGTGCCAGCAGCCCGGCGGGGGTAACAGATACGCAGTATTTT. Its protein product is CASSPAGVTDTQYF. The J gene is TRBJ2-3, the V gene TRBV14, with TRBD2 matching over 7 bases. V lost 4 bases to trimming and J lost 3 bases; unmatched junction nucleotides: 4. The CDR3 sequence is 14 residues long. Germline V gene data show CDR1 as SGHDN and CDR2 as FVKESK.

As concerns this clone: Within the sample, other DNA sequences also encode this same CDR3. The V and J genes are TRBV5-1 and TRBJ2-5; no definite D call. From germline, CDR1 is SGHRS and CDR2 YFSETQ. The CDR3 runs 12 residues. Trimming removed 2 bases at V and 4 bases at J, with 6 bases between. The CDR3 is CASSLKGETQYF. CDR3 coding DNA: TGCGCCAGCAGCTTAAAAGGAGAGACCCAGTACTTC.